One sample yielded the 3 T cell receptor beta chains listed below, sequenced in a study of cytomegalovirus exposure and HLA in healthy donors. Generated by immunoSEQ multiplex PCR, the TCRdb table keeps only in-frame clones and is missing some. The data contain 99,000 or so clones, roughly nine tenths of them singletons. The sequencing input was PBMCs. These receptors came from a woman between 18 and 30 years old in good health and CMV-seropositive.

The chain is built from TRBV5-1 and TRBJ2-7; 8 bases map to TRBD1. The germline V gene has CDR1 SGHRS and CDR2 YFSETQ. V lost 4 bases and J lost 3; bases outside the gene matches: 12. This CDR3 comprises 16 residues. The DNA of the CDR3 is TGCGCCAGCAGCCCGGGGCTGACAGGGGTTGTCTACGAGCAGTACTTC. Its protein product is CASSPGLTGVVYEQYF.

In this sample, this clone turned up a few times. V usage is TRBV27 and J usage is TRBJ1-2; perhaps TRBD1 as D (6 bases). Germline V gene sequence: CDR1 MNHEY, CDR2 SMNVEV (reference sequence). Deletions cut 2 bases from V and 4 bases from J, with 11 bases between. This CDR3 has 14 amino acids. Here the CDR3 DNA reads TGTGCCAGCAGTTTAAACAGGGATTTCTATGGCTACACCTTC. Amino acids: CASSLNRDFYGYTF.

V is TRBV2 and J is TRBJ1-5, with 10 bases matching TRBD1. The ends lost 1 base at V and 6 bases at J; junction bases unmatched: 3. CDR3 length: 15 amino acids. CDR1 and CDR2 (germline): SNHLY, FYNNEI. CDR3 in amino acids: CASSEGQGAGQPQHF. The CDR3 DNA follows: TGTGCCAGCAGTGAAGGACAGGGGGCGGGTCAGCCCCAGCATTTT.